One and the same sample provided the 28 T cell receptor beta chains below, sequenced in a study of cytomegalovirus exposure and HLA in healthy donors (dated by TCRdb to about 2017). The library was prepared using the immunoSEQ multiplex PCR assay. For the multiplex PCR, a mixture combining 60 forward primers for TCR Vbeta segments and 13 reverse primers for TCR Jbeta segments was used. This immuneACCESS table, as held by TCRdb, lists in-frame sequences with V and J called but not all clones. Of the missing ones, under half trace to an unresolved V gene in checked studies; the others have no known cause. The sample table shows about 130,000 clones, and approximately 80% are seen once. The ten largest clones capture approximately 1.7% of the sample. Sequencing used PBMCs. Receptors were obtained from a woman in her forties in good health and CMV-seronegative.

The rearrangement uses TRBV19 and TRBJ2-7, with D possibly matching TRBD1 (5 bases). The CDR3 is 17 amino acids. Trimming pared 5 bases from V and 3 bases from J, leaving 23 bases between. Germline V gives CDR1 LNHDA, CDR2 SQIVND (reference sequence). The CDR3: CASSAQLQVTSLYEQYF. The CDR3 region has the DNA TGTGCCAGTAGTGCCCAGCTACAGGTAACGAGTCTCTACGAGCAGTACTTC.

J is TRBJ2-1 and V is TRBV12-2; the DNA was not used to check the table's D call, TRBD2. TRBV12-2 is a documented pseudogene. The CDR3 sequence is 17 residues long. CDR3 loop: CASRLVGVLAGVNEQFF. CDR3 bases: TGTGCAAGTCGCTTAGTCGGAGTCCTAGCGGGAGTGAATGAGCAGTTCTTC.

This chain connects TRBV11-2 to TRBJ1-1; D is ambiguous. This CDR3 spans 12 amino acids. With 5 bases removed from V and 0 bases from J, the gap between germline ends came to 4 bases. Germline values: CDR1 SGHAT, CDR2 FQNNGV. CDR3 sequence reads: CASSHMNTEAFF. In DNA, the CDR3 is TGTGCCAGCAGCCACATGAACACTGAAGCTTTCTTT.

V usage is TRBV21-1 and J usage is TRBJ1-4; the D segment call TRBD1 is taken from the table without a DNA check. TRBV21-1 constitutes a pseudogene. The CDR3 contains 15 residues. The CDR3 DNA reads TGTGCCAGCAGCAATCGACAGGGCCGAAATGAAAAACTGTTTTTT. This translates into CASSNRQGRNEKLFF.

This clone was recorded a few times. The chain employs TRBV11-3 and TRBJ2-5; unclear D gene. Germline V gives CDR1 SGHNT, CDR2 YENEEA. The CDR3 contains 13 residues. The V and J ends lost 4 bases and 2 bases respectively, with 8 bases between them. The CDR3 coding sequence is TGTGCCAGCAGCTCCGCGGAACAAGAGACCCAGTACTTC. Its translation: CASSSAEQETQYF. Drawing the rest from reference TRBV11-3 and TRBJ2-5, the complete variable domain is EAGVVQSPRYKIIEKKQPVAFWCNPISGHNTLYWYLQNLGQGPELLIRYENEEAVDDSQLPKDRFSAERLKGVDSTLKIQPAELGDSAVYLCASSSAEQETQYFGPGTRLLVL.

The V and J genes are TRBV28 and TRBJ2-1, with TRBD2 matching 15 bases. Germline V CDR1 and CDR2: MDHEN, SYDVKM. The CDR3 runs 20 residues. V gave up 4 bases and J gave up 0 bases; unmatched junction bases: 10. CDR3 coding DNA: TGTGCCAGCAGTTCCGCGGGACTAGCGGGAGGTAGGGGCTCCTACAATGAGCAGTTCTTC. Amino acids: CASSSAGLAGGRGSYNEQFF. The full variable domain, in which reference TRBV28 and TRBJ2-1 provide the parts outside the CDR3, is DVKVTQSSRYLVKRTGEKVFLECVQDMDHENMFWYRQDPGLGLRLIYFSYDVKMKEKGDIPEGYSVSREKKERFSLILESASTNQTSMYLCASSSAGLAGGRGSYNEQFFGPGTRLTVL.

This clone was observed a handful of times. At one boundary the junction diverges from the germline segment, which might be a read error. The chain recombines TRBV6-1 with TRBJ2-6, with a possible D match to TRBD1 (5 bases). The length of the CDR3 is 13 residues. CDR1 is MNHNS, CDR2 SASEGT, per germline. The CDR3 reads CASQTSGANGLTF. CDR3 in DNA: TGTGCCAGCCAAACCTCTGGGGCCAACGGCCTGACTTTC.

This clone was found a few times. The genes are TRBV7-8 and TRBJ2-3; 12 bases fit TRBD2. Germline CDR1 reads SGHVS; CDR2 reads FQNEAQ. The CDR3 loop spans 17 amino acids. The V segment lost 5 bases and the J segment 7 bases; nucleotides outside the gene matches: 13. CDR3 DNA: TGTGCCAGCAGCACTAGGCCGACTAGCGGGGGATTAAATACGCAGTATTTT. Amino acid sequence: CASSTRPTSGGLNTQYF. Together with reference TRBV7-8 and TRBJ2-3, the CDR3 gives the full variable domain: GAGVSQSPRYKVAKRGQDVALRCDPISGHVSLFWYQQALGQGPEFLTYFQNEAQLDKSGLPSDRFFAERPEGSVSTLKIQRTQQEDSAVYLCASSTRPTSGGLNTQYFGPGTRLTVL.

The V call is TRBV9, the J call TRBJ1-2; the match to TRBD1 covers 7 bases. The germline V gene encodes CDR1 SGDLS and CDR2 YYNGEE. The CDR3 runs 14 residues. Losses at the gene ends were 5 bases for V and 0 bases for J; bases not matched to a gene: 4. The CDR3 DNA sequence: TGTGCCAGCAGGGGGACAGATACTAACTATGGCTACACCTTC. Amino acids: CASRGTDTNYGYTF.

V is TRBV28 and J is TRBJ1-1; 7 bases line up with TRBD1. The length of the CDR3 is 12 residues. The germline CDR1 and CDR2 sequences are MDHEN and SYDVKM. The V segment lost 8 bases and the J segment 3 bases; nucleotides outside the gene matches: 3. Here the CDR3 reads CASQGEDTEAFF. The DNA for the CDR3 is TGTGCCAGCCAGGGGGAGGACACTGAAGCTTTCTTT. Combining the CDR3 with reference TRBV28 and TRBJ1-1 gives the whole variable domain DVKVTQSSRYLVKRTGEKVFLECVQDMDHENMFWYRQDPGLGLRLIYFSYDVKMKEKGDIPEGYSVSREKKERFSLILESASTNQTSMYLCASQGEDTEAFFGQGTRLTVV.

A few counts support this clone. The chain is built from TRBV18 and TRBJ1-1; tentatively, D is TRBD1 (6 bases). Trimming took 6 bases from V and 5 from J, leaving 16 bases between them. Germline V gene lookup returns CDR1 KGHSH and CDR2 LQKENI. The CDR3 has 14 amino acids. DNA of the CDR3: TGTGCCAGCTCGCCCACTCAGGGGAGTACTGAAGCTTTCTTT. Translated: CASSPTQGSTEAFF.

This clone appeared a few times. V and J are TRBV19 and TRBJ1-1; D is uncertain. The V gene's germline CDR1 is LNHDA and CDR2 SQIVND (reference sequence). The CDR3 has 13 amino acids. The germline V and J ends were trimmed by 6 bases and 0 bases, with 8 bases remaining between them. The CDR3: CASRRGLNTEAFF. The CDR3 nucleotides are TGTGCCAGTAGGAGAGGGTTGAACACTGAAGCTTTCTTT.

The V gene is TRBV10-3, the J gene TRBJ1-2, with 7 bases identical to TRBD1. Looked up from germline, CDR1 is ENHRY and CDR2 is SYGVKD. This CDR3 contains 13 residues. After removal of 8 bases from V and 13 bases from J, the junction contained 16 bases not matched to a gene. The CDR3 loop reads CAIGSDRVSLATF. The DNA for the CDR3 is TGTGCCATCGGATCAGACAGGGTAAGCCTGGCCACCTTC.

This clone has a handful of counts. V is TRBV28 and J is TRBJ2-7; 8 bases line up with TRBD1. The V segment lost 7 bases and the J segment 6 bases; nucleotides outside the gene matches: 8. There are 13 residues in the CDR3. CDR1 is MDHEN and CDR2 is SYDVKM in the germline V gene. The CDR3 sequence: CASTTSDRVEQYF. The DNA of the CDR3 is TGTGCCAGCACCACCTCGGACAGGGTCGAGCAGTACTTC. The variable domain in full, completed from reference TRBV28 and TRBJ2-7, reads DVKVTQSSRYLVKRTGEKVFLECVQDMDHENMFWYRQDPGLGLRLIYFSYDVKMKEKGDIPEGYSVSREKKERFSLILESASTNQTSMYLCASTTSDRVEQYFGPGTRLTVT.

The chain recombines TRBV4-1 with TRBJ2-7; 8 positions agree with TRBD1. This CDR3 has 15 amino acids. Unmatched junction bases numbered 4, after V lost 0 bases and J lost 3 bases. In germline, CDR1 is MGHRA, CDR2 YSYEKL. In DNA form, the CDR3 reads TGCGCCAGCAGCCAAGAGAGGACAGGGCTCTACGAGCAGTACTTC. This encodes CASSQERTGLYEQYF.

The J gene is TRBJ1-2, the V gene TRBV29-1; TRBD1 matches 10 bases. V lost 4 bases to trimming and J lost 8 bases; unmatched junction nucleotides: 7. From germline, CDR1 is SQVTM and CDR2 ANQGSEA. This CDR3 has 13 residues. In nucleotides, the CDR3 is TGCAGCGTTGGGGACAGGGGAGCGGGAGGCTACACCTTC. This gives the protein CSVGDRGAGGYTF.

This chain uses TRBV4-2 with TRBJ2-7; 11 positions agree with TRBD2. V was clipped by 1 base and J by 6 bases; unmatched bases: 2. Germline-derived CDR1 and CDR2 are LGHNA and YNFKEQ. The CDR3 consists of 14 residues. CDR3 amino acids: CASSQVAGGGEQYF. The CDR3 coding sequence is TGTGCCAGCAGCCAAGTAGCGGGAGGGGGCGAGCAGTACTTC.

The CDR3 DNA reads TGTGCCAGCAAAACAACTACTAACACCGGGGAGCTGTTTTTT. Translation: CASKTTTNTGELFF. The chain couples TRBV6-4 to TRBJ2-2; D ambiguous. V was clipped by 7 bases and J by 2 bases, with 11 bases between them. CDR1 and CDR2 from the germline V gene are MRHNA and SNTAGT. This CDR3 region has 14 residues.

The CDR3 DNA sequence: TGTGCCAGCAGCCTGACAGGGGGGTCAGATACGCAGTATTTT. Translation gives CASSLTGGSDTQYF. The J gene is TRBJ2-3, the V gene TRBV11-2; 9 bases match TRBD1. J was trimmed by 4 bases and V by 5 bases; bases with no gene match: 4. This CDR3 contains 14 residues. Germline V gene data show CDR1 as SGHAT and CDR2 as FQNNGV.

The chain links TRBV7-2 to TRBJ2-2; D perhaps matches TRBD2 (6 bases). The V gene's germline CDR1 is SGHTA and CDR2 FQGNSA. CDR3 length: 18 residues. V lost 5 bases to trimming and J lost 1 base, with 20 bases between them. The CDR3 reads CASSPGGIGRGNTGELFF. Here the CDR3 DNA reads TGTGCCAGCAGCCCCGGAGGGATTGGGCGGGGGAACACCGGGGAGCTGTTTTTT.

This chain uses TRBV29-1 with TRBJ2-5, with 8 bases that match TRBD1. V lost 6 bases and J lost 4; bases outside the gene matches: 4. The germline V gene has CDR1 SQVTM and CDR2 ANQGSEA. This CDR3 comprises 12 residues. CDR3 region: CSVRTGSETQYF. CDR3 nucleotides: TGCAGCGTGCGGACAGGGTCAGAGACCCAGTACTTC.

This chain connects TRBV19 to TRBJ1-1, with TRBD1 matching 8 bases. This CDR3 has 14 amino acids. The germline V gene encodes CDR1 LNHDA and CDR2 SQIVND (reference sequence). The V gene end was trimmed by 5 bases and the J gene end by 4 bases; junction bases not matched to a gene: 6. The DNA for the CDR3 is TGTGCCAGTAGTCTACAGGGGGGAGGCACTGAAGCTTTCTTT. Protein sequence: CASSLQGGGTEAFF. The whole variable domain, remainder taken from reference TRBV19 and TRBJ1-1, is DGGITQSPKYLFRKEGQNVTLSCEQNLNHDAMYWYRQDPGQGLRLIYYSQIVNDFQKGDIAEGYSVSREKKESFPLTVTSAQKNPTAFYLCASSLQGGGTEAFFGQGTRLTVV.

The V call is TRBV28, the J call TRBJ1-1; 9 bases line up with TRBD1. V lost 3 bases, J lost 8 bases, and 10 bases stayed unmatched. CDR1 is MDHEN, CDR2 SYDVKM, per germline. The CDR3 is 15 residues long. CDR3 DNA sequence: TGTGCCAGCAGTTTGTTGGAACCGGGACAGGGCGAAGCTTTCTTT. Translation gives CASSLLEPGQGEAFF.

The chain uses TRBV15 and TRBJ1-1; D is unresolved. Trimming stripped 0 bases from V and 4 bases from J, with 12 bases between. The germline CDR1 and CDR2 sequences are LNHNV and YYDKDF (reference sequence). The CDR3 covers 15 residues. CDR3 region: CATSRDPAAVTEAFF. The CDR3 DNA sequence: TGTGCCACCAGCAGAGATCCTGCTGCGGTCACTGAAGCTTTCTTT. The complete variable domain, with remaining parts taken from reference TRBV15 and TRBJ1-1, reads DAMVIQNPRYQVTQFGKPVTLSCSQTLNHNVMYWYQQKSSQAPKLLFHYYDKDFNNEADTPDNFQSRRPNTSFCFLDIRSPGLGDTAMYLCATSRDPAAVTEAFFGQGTRLTVV.

The V call is TRBV9, the J call TRBJ2-1; TRBD2 matches at 12 bases. The J segment lost 9 bases and the V segment lost 0 bases, leaving 7 bases of the junction unmatched. This CDR3 is built from 16 residues. Germline V gives CDR1 SGDLS, CDR2 YYNGEE. The CDR3 DNA sequence: TGTGCCAGCAGCGTAGGGTCTAGCGGGGGGGCATCTGAGCAGTTCTTC. The encoded protein is CASSVGSSGGASEQFF.

This clone was recorded a few times. The chain is built from TRBV19 and TRBJ1-1; D gene unclear. CDR3 length: 14 amino acids. The V gene's germline CDR1 is LNHDA and CDR2 SQIVND (reference sequence). Trimming took 3 bases from V and 0 from J, leaving 8 bases between them. The CDR3 loop reads CASSIGVMNTEAFF. The CDR3 DNA reads TGTGCCAGTAGTATTGGAGTCATGAACACTGAAGCTTTCTTT.

This chain joins TRBV11-2 and TRBJ1-5; 7 bases match TRBD1. CDR1 and CDR2 (germline): SGHAT, FQNNGV. CDR3 length equals 13 residues. Trimming cost V 4 bases and J 6 bases; bases outside gene matches: 3. The CDR3 nucleotides are TGTGCCAGCAGCTGGGGACAGAGTCAGCCCCAGCATTTT. It specifies CASSWGQSQPQHF. The full variable domain, with the rest looked up from reference TRBV11-2 and TRBJ1-5, is EAGVAQSPRYKIIEKRQSVAFWCNPISGHATLYWYQQILGQGPKLLIQFQNNGVVDDSQLPKDRFSAERLKGVDSTLKIQPAKLEDSAVYLCASSWGQSQPQHFGDGTRLSIL.

The CDR3 protein is CASIPGKGAETGELFF. As DNA, the CDR3 is TGTGCCAGTATCCCGGGGAAGGGGGCTGAGACCGGGGAGCTGTTTTTT. The chain combines TRBV19 with TRBJ2-2, with 7 bases matching TRBD1. CDR3 length equals 16 residues. Per germline, CDR1 LNHDA and CDR2 SQIVND (reference sequence). Germline trimming cut 7 bases from V and 5 bases from J; bases unmatched to any gene: 13.